Below are 14 T cell receptor beta chains sequenced from a single sample in a study of Ad26.COV2.S vaccination and SARS-CoV-2 variants. Assay: immunoSEQ multiplex PCR; the TCRdb copy retains only in-frame clones and omits some. The repertoire has hundreds of thousands of clones, 87% of them found once; the top ten carry over 2.5%. Treatment in this sample: around 19 received Ad26.COV2.S at low or high dose, single or two shots; about 5 received placebo; per-sample allocation not given. Day 63 following the first vaccine or placebo injection was when the samples were taken. Sequenced material: peripheral blood, taken in a trial of Ad26.COV2.S vaccine versus placebo. Receptor source: a person between 18 and 65 years old who received the Ad26.COV2.S COVID-19 vaccine or a placebo.

This chain links TRBV19 with TRBJ1-1; maybe TRBD1 (6 bases). Trimming pared 2 bases from V and 7 bases from J, leaving 14 bases between. CDR3 size: 14 residues. Looked up from germline, CDR1 is LNHDA and CDR2 is SQIVND (reference sequence). The CDR3 DNA is TGTGCCAGTAGTATACAGGGGTCGCAGGGTGAAGCTTTCTTT. Residues: CASSIQGSQGEAFF.

The table lists this clone with a count of one. CDR3 bases: TGTGCCAGCAGTTCGACGCCGCCGGGACAGGTTACCACCGGGGAGCTGTTTTTT. Translating gives CASSSTPPGQVTTGELFF. This chain links TRBV27 with TRBJ2-2; 8 positions agree with TRBD1. CDR1 is MNHEY, CDR2 SMNVEV, per germline (reference sequence). The CDR3 is 18 residues long. The V segment lost 4 bases and the J segment 4 bases; nucleotides outside the gene matches: 14.

V and J are TRBV15 and TRBJ1-2; 7 nucleotides line up with TRBD1. Trimming cost V 3 bases and J 8 bases; bases outside gene matches: 9. The germline V gene has CDR1 LNHNV and CDR2 YYDKDF (reference sequence). CDR3 size: 14 residues. In DNA, the CDR3 is TGTGCCACCAGCAGTAGGATAGGACAGGCCGGCTACACCTTC. It translates to CATSSRIGQAGYTF.

J is TRBJ1-6 and V is TRBV6-6; the match to TRBD1 covers 7 bases. Germline-derived CDR1 and CDR2 are MNHNY and SVGAGI (reference sequence). The CDR3 is 16 residues long. V lost 5 bases and J lost 6; bases outside the gene matches: 10. CDR3 DNA: TGTGCCAGCAGTCAACTGGGGACAGCACCTAATTCACCCCTCCACTTT. Protein: CASSQLGTAPNSPLHF.

This clone appeared a single time. This CDR3 reads CASSYSITGEYGYTF. The CDR3, as DNA: TGTGCCAGCAGTTACTCCATAACAGGGGAGTATGGCTACACCTTC. V is TRBV6-5 and J is TRBJ1-2; 7 bases align to TRBD1. Germline CDR1 is MNHEY and CDR2 is SVGAGI. J lost 5 bases, V lost 0 bases, and 6 bases had no gene match. This CDR3 has 15 amino acids.

This chain links TRBV15 with TRBJ1-6; TRBD1 is a possible D gene (6 bases). Germline CDR1 reads LNHNV; CDR2 reads YYDKDF (reference sequence). Trimming cost V 4 bases and J 9 bases, with 13 bases left between them. The CDR3 length is 14 residues. The CDR3 DNA reads as TGTGCCACCAGCACTACACAGGGATCTTCACCCCTCCACTTT. Residues: CATSTTQGSSPLHF.

The chain recombines TRBV15 with TRBJ1-1, with 7 bases aligning to TRBD1. This CDR3 contains 15 residues. Germline CDR1 reads LNHNV; CDR2 reads YYDKDF (reference sequence). The V segment lost 4 bases and the J segment 2 bases; nucleotides outside the gene matches: 7. The CDR3 region is CATSTTGRGNTEAFF. CDR3 nucleotide sequence: TGTGCCACCAGCACGACAGGGAGAGGAAACACTGAAGCTTTCTTT.

The chain has TRBV19 and TRBJ1-6; D unclear. V was trimmed by 5 bases and J by 3 bases, leaving 14 bases between them. CDR1 is LNHDA, CDR2 SQIVND, per germline (reference sequence). This CDR3 is built from 16 residues. The chain's CDR3 is CASSRTGSNYNSPLHF. In nucleotides, the CDR3 is TGTGCCAGTAGTCGCACGGGCAGTAACTATAATTCACCCCTCCACTTT.

V usage is TRBV4-1 and J usage is TRBJ1-1; no reliable D call. Germline V gene lookup returns CDR1 MGHRA and CDR2 YSYEKL. V was cut by 0 bases and J by 5 bases, with 13 bases left in between. The CDR3 spans 15 residues. The CDR3: CASSQDFLGNTEAFF. The CDR3, as DNA: TGCGCCAGCAGCCAAGATTTTCTAGGGAATACTGAAGCTTTCTTT.

The V gene is TRBV19, the J gene TRBJ1-6; the D gene is possibly TRBD1 (5 bases). CDR1 is LNHDA and CDR2 is SQIVND in the germline V gene (reference sequence). V was trimmed by 6 bases and J by 7 bases, leaving 10 bases between them. There are 13 residues in the CDR3. The CDR3 region is CASSLRENSPLHF. The CDR3 DNA reads as TGTGCCAGTAGCCTCAGGGAAAATTCACCCCTCCACTTT.

The J gene is TRBJ1-4, the V gene TRBV3-1 (or the pseudogene TRBV3-2); a possible D gene is TRBD1 (5 bases). Trimming removed 4 bases from V and 2 bases from J, with 11 bases in between. The CDR3 is made up of 15 amino acids. Germline loops: CDR1 LGHDT, CDR2 YNNKEL (reference sequence). CDR3 nucleotides: TGTGCCAGCAGCCTCCAGGGATTGACTAATGAAAAACTGTTTTTT. It encodes CASSLQGLTNEKLFF.

The rearrangement joins TRBV10-1 to TRBJ2-7; 9 bases are shared with TRBD1. This CDR3 contains 15 residues. Germline V gives CDR1 WNHNN, CDR2 SYGVQD (reference sequence). The ends lost 1 base at V and 2 bases at J; junction bases unmatched: 3. The CDR3 coding sequence is TGCGCCAGCAGTGAGTACAGGGGGCGCCCCTACGAGCAGTACTTC. As protein: CASSEYRGRPYEQYF.

The chain combines TRBV12-3 or TRBV12-4 with TRBJ1-5; D unresolved. The CDR3 runs 12 residues. Between the trimmed V and J ends, which lost 2 bases and 6 bases, there was a span of 5 bases. CDR3 amino acids: CASSLSAQPQHF. CDR3 DNA: TGTGCCAGCAGTTTATCAGCTCAGCCCCAGCATTTT.

The CDR3 nucleotides read TGCAGCTCCCTTAGGGGCAATGAGCAGTTCTTC. Its translation: CSSLRGNEQFF. V gene TRBV20-1 combines with J gene TRBJ2-1; weak D call: TRBD1 (5 bases). The CDR3 length is 11 residues. CDR1 is DFQATT, CDR2 SNEGSKA, per germline (reference sequence).